A single sample is the source of the 6 T cell receptor beta chains below, sequenced in a study of T-cell reconstitution after alpha-beta-depleted transplantation in children. Preparation of the TCRbeta library involved a method that used unique molecular identifiers. TCRdb called the PCR reads again in MiXCR, with one record for every CDR3 protein. The sample yields about 1,000,000 distinct CDR3 sequences, roughly 29% seen once. Material: PBMCs, mostly from graft donor cells, obtained 360 days after TCRalphabeta/CD19-depleted stem cell transplant. Receptors were obtained from a boy younger than two who had a stem cell transplant for SCID, so the T cells may come from the graft donor.

This clonotype was seen a few times. The gene calls are TRBV29-1 and TRBJ2-1, with D perhaps matching TRBD1 or TRBD2 (6 bases each). V lost 0 bases to trimming and J lost 6 bases, with 24 bases between them. Germline assignment: CDR1 SQVTM and CDR2 ANQGSEA. The CDR3 has 18 residues. In DNA form, the CDR3 reads TGCAGCGTTGAAGATCGAAGGCCTTCTAAGAGGGGGGCCAATGAGCAGTTCTTC. This sequence encodes CSVEDRRPSKRGANEQFF.

This clonotype was counted a few times. The chain links TRBV4-1 to TRBJ2-5; no clear D gene. Deletions cut 8 bases from V and 4 bases from J, with 14 bases between. This CDR3 spans 13 amino acids. CDR1 is MGHRA and CDR2 is YSYEKL in the germline V gene. Here the CDR3 reads CASGLFHGETQYF. As DNA, the CDR3 is TGCGCCAGCGGTCTTTTCCATGGAGAGACCCAGTACTTC.

The CDR3 loop is CASSTQGKADTQYF. CDR3 in DNA: TGTGCCAGCTCAACCCAGGGGAAGGCAGATACGCAGTATTTT. This sequence joins TRBV18 and TRBJ2-3, with a possible D match to TRBD1 (6 bases). CDR1 and CDR2 from the germline V gene are KGHSH and LQKENI. The V and J ends lost 5 bases and 4 bases respectively, with 13 bases between them. This CDR3 spans 14 amino acids.

This clonotype occurred a few times. The chain couples TRBV7-2 to TRBJ1-6; 7 bases line up with TRBD1. The V segment lost 5 bases and the J segment 9 bases; nucleotides outside the gene matches: 7. The CDR3 spans 14 residues. Germline V lookup: CDR1 SGHTA, CDR2 FQGNSA. In DNA form, the CDR3 reads TGTGCCAGCAGCCCCAGACAGGGAGCTTCACCCCTCCACTTT. Its translation: CASSPRQGASPLHF.

There are a few counts of this clonotype. This chain connects TRBV10-3 to TRBJ2-1, with 8 bases matching TRBD2. Trimming cost V 4 bases and J 7 bases; bases outside gene matches: 9. The CDR3 has 15 amino acids. Germline V gene data show CDR1 as ENHRY and CDR2 as SYGVKD. This chain's CDR3 is CAISGGGGFLNEQFF. The CDR3 DNA sequence: TGTGCCATCAGTGGCGGCGGGGGGTTCTTAAATGAGCAGTTCTTC.

The gene calls are TRBV7-3 and TRBJ2-7, with D perhaps matching TRBD2 (5 bases). This CDR3 contains 15 residues. Trimming removed 2 bases at V and 3 bases at J, with 14 bases between. Per germline, CDR1 SGHTA and CDR2 FQGTGA. The CDR3 bases are TGTGCCAGCAGCTTAGTACCGGGGAAATACTACGAGCAGTACTTC. Translation: CASSLVPGKYYEQYF.